The T cell receptor beta chain under discussion was sequenced for a study of cytomegalovirus exposure and HLA in healthy donors. Study-level findings and limits: There were some V segments, including TRBV6-2 and TRBV6-3, excluded as indistinguishable. Data from an earlier analysis indicated that most TCR beta V segments were productive either about 87% or about 30% of the time. In vitro checks showed that three CMV-associated chains really do target CMV antigens. Across donors, sequencing depth was assumed by presence/absence analyses to be roughly uniform.

The junction had 9 bases not matched to a gene; V was cut back by 6 bases and J by 2 bases. This CDR3 comprises 15 residues. Germline lookup yields CDR1 LNHNV and CDR2 YYDKDF (reference sequence). The PCR contained 60 Vbeta and 13 Jbeta primers. Clones were sequenced by immunoSEQ multiplex PCR, and TCRdb holds only the in-frame ones, with some missing. Of approximately 90,000 clones in the sample, 76% are singletons; the top ten hold just over 1.4%. This clone was observed a single time. Its antigen is unidentified. The clonotype comes from a male donor in good health and CMV-seronegative. The chain recombines TRBV15 with TRBJ2-5; 7 nucleotides agree with TRBD1. Source material: PBMCs. The CDR3 nucleotides read TGTGCCACCAGTAGCTCTGGGACAGTTCAAGAGACCCAGTACTTC. Its protein is CATSSSGTVQETQYF.